This section outlines one T cell receptor (beta chain) sequence together with its context. The sample's time point: blood at routine non-recurrence follow-up after resection. Tumor, nontumor lung or frozen PBMC supplied whole RNA, sequenced without sorting. This sample was included in a study of spatial heterogeneity in lung cancer. Study background: Sequencing was performed on follow-up PBMC samples when available, collected at a median of about two years after resection. In the raw reads, each unique TCR and UMI combination was present more than ten times on average.

Each molecule of TCR cDNA was tagged with one unique molecular identifier. MiXCR was run by TCRdb on the 5' RACE reads, yielding one entry per CDR3 protein. The data show fewer than 150,000 distinct CDR3 sequences, approximately 10% seen once. Trimming removed 4 bases from V and 7 bases from J, with 22 bases in between. Germline CDR1 reads KGHDR; CDR2 reads SFDVKD. The CDR3 extends over 17 amino acids. The genes are TRBV24-1 and TRBJ2-1, with D possibly matching TRBD1 (6 bases). The specimen comprised PBMCs, sampled at follow-up. The TCR sequence derives from a female donor with early-stage non-small cell lung cancer. The CDR3 loop reads CATSELDGRGTRNEQFF. The DNA for the CDR3 is TGTGCCACCAGTGAGTTGGATGGTAGGGGGACGAGAAATGAGCAGTTCTTC.